The 14 T cell receptor beta chains below all came from one sample that was sequenced in a study of identical twins. MiXCR, run by TCRdb on the 5' RACE reads, gives a single entry per CDR3 protein. Among 1.5 million to 2 million distinct CDR3 sequences listed, about 32% were seen once. Material for sequencing was cord blood. These receptors were taken from a newborn girl in good health.

This chain joins TRBV6-6 and TRBJ2-5, with 8 bases aligning to TRBD2. The V gene's germline CDR1 is MNHNY and CDR2 SVGAGI (reference sequence). This CDR3 is 15 amino acids long. With V trimmed by 5 bases and J by 11 bases, 16 bases remained unmatched. In DNA, the CDR3 is TGTGCCAGCAGTACCACGGGGGGGCCGATTCGGGAGCAGTACTTC. Its translation is CASSTTGGPIREQYF.

This clonotype has more than one count but fewer than ten. The chain links TRBV13 to TRBJ2-5; D may be TRBD1 (5 bases). V was cut by 5 bases and J by 5 bases, with 15 bases left in between. This CDR3 is built from 14 residues. Germline loops: CDR1 PRHDT, CDR2 FYEKMQ (reference sequence). The CDR3 nucleotides read TGTGCCAGCAGCGACAGACATATTGAGGAGACCCAGTACTTC. It codes for CASSDRHIEETQYF.

The chain couples TRBV18 to TRBJ2-7; D possibly corresponds to TRBD1 (6 bases). There are 13 residues in the CDR3. CDR1 is KGHSH, CDR2 LQKENI, per germline. V was cut by 8 bases and J by 3 bases, with 14 bases left in between. CDR3 in DNA: TGTGCCAGCAGCCCAGGACAGCACTACGAGCAGTACTTC. Its protein product is CASSPGQHYEQYF.

The rearrangement uses TRBV20-1 and TRBJ2-5, with a possible D match to TRBD1 (8 bases). Trimming shortened V by 6 bases and J by 9 bases, and 20 bases separated the two germline ends. Looked up from germline, CDR1 is DFQATT and CDR2 is SNEGSKA (reference sequence). The CDR3 totals 13 residues. CDR3 in amino acids: CSAKQGGPVAQYF. The CDR3 region has the DNA TGCAGTGCGAAACAGGGGGGGCCGGTCGCCCAGTACTTC.

The V and J genes are TRBV5-1 and TRBJ1-5; 7 bases align to TRBD1. With 0 bases clipped from V and 1 base from J, the junction kept 4 bases outside the gene matches. Germline V gene lookup returns CDR1 SGHRS and CDR2 YFSETQ. The CDR3 spans 16 residues. This CDR3 is CASSLDGQVSNQPQHF. Here the CDR3 DNA reads TGCGCCAGCAGCTTGGACGGACAGGTCAGCAATCAGCCCCAGCATTTT.

The chain carries TRBV29-1 and TRBJ2-2; D is unresolved. The V gene's germline CDR1 is SQVTM and CDR2 ANQGSEA. V shed 4 bases and J shed 2 bases, with 8 bases lying between them. The CDR3 sequence is 13 residues long. Written as DNA, the CDR3 is TGCAGCGTTGTAACGGACAACACCGGGGAGCTGTTTTTT. The encoded protein is CSVVTDNTGELFF.

The chain uses TRBV4-1 and TRBJ1-2; D gene unclear. Germline V lookup: CDR1 MGHRA, CDR2 YSYEKL. The CDR3 is made up of 14 amino acids. The V end was cut by 0 bases, the J end by 7 bases, with 12 bases between. This CDR3 is CASSQDMGPSGYTF. In DNA, the CDR3 is TGCGCCAGCAGCCAAGATATGGGCCCATCTGGCTACACCTTC.

The chain is built from TRBV12-3 or TRBV12-4 and TRBJ2-1, with 7 bases fitting TRBD2. The CDR3 extends over 17 amino acids. V lost 3 bases to trimming and J lost 2 bases; unmatched junction nucleotides: 10. The CDR3 DNA reads as TGTGCCAGCAGTTTTTTTTCAGTACTAGCGACCTACAATGAGCAGTTCTTC. It is translated as CASSFFSVLATYNEQFF.

The chain joins TRBV27 to TRBJ2-5; weak D call: TRBD1 (5 bases). The CDR3 is made up of 15 amino acids. V was trimmed by 5 bases and J by 3 bases, leaving 16 bases between them. The germline CDR1 and CDR2 sequences are MNHEY and SMNVEV (reference sequence). CDR3 in amino acids: CASSTRQSTKETQYF. In nucleotides, the CDR3 is TGTGCCAGCAGTACACGACAGTCTACTAAAGAGACCCAGTACTTC.

The genes are TRBV10-3 and TRBJ2-3; D gene ambiguous. The CDR3 runs to 14 residues. Germline CDR1 is ENHRY and CDR2 is SYGVKD. Trimming took off 4 bases at V and 2 bases at J, with 10 bases between the two ends. CDR3 in DNA: TGTGCCATCAGTGCTGGCCATTACACAGATACGCAGTATTTT. This translates into CAISAGHYTDTQYF.

Concerning this clonotype itself: At one end, the junction sequence differs from germline, possibly due to a read error. This sequence joins TRBV5-1 and TRBJ2-3, with 8 bases fitting TRBD2. Germline CDR1 and CDR2: SGHRS and YFSETQ. CDR3 length equals 15 residues. The CDR3 sequence: CASSLGLASTDTKYF. The DNA of the CDR3 is TGCGCCAGCAGCTTGGGACTAGCGAGCACAGATACGAAGTATTTT.

The chain links TRBV6-1 to TRBJ1-1; no firm D call. The germline V gene has CDR1 MNHNS and CDR2 SASEGT. The CDR3 spans 13 residues. V gave up 7 bases and J gave up 3 bases, with 12 bases separating them. CDR3 sequence: CASTWIGDTEAFF. In DNA, the CDR3 is TGTGCCAGCACCTGGATCGGGGACACTGAAGCTTTCTTT.

This clonotype was counted a few times. This sequence joins TRBV4-2 and TRBJ2-7; D possibly corresponds to TRBD2 (6 bases). Trimming shortened V by 3 bases and J by 3 bases, and 18 bases separated the two germline ends. This CDR3 has 16 amino acids. Germline-derived CDR1 and CDR2 are LGHNA and YNFKEQ. This CDR3 reads CASSHPAGGNLYEQYF. In DNA, the CDR3 is TGTGCCAGCAGCCACCCTGCGGGCGGGAACCTCTACGAGCAGTACTTC.

The V and J genes are TRBV20-1 and TRBJ2-3, with D unresolved. This CDR3 contains 16 residues. V lost 0 bases to trimming and J lost 2 bases, with 15 bases between them. The germline CDR1 and CDR2 sequences are DFQATT and SNEGSKA (reference sequence). The CDR3 protein is CSARDRRTTTTDTQYF. The CDR3 bases are TGCAGTGCTAGAGATCGCCGGACGACAACCACAGATACGCAGTATTTT.